These 25 T cell receptor beta chains share one sample of origin, sequenced in a study of regulatory T cells in long-lasting Graves disease (dated by TCRdb to the early 2020s). Library preparation employed multiplex PCR. These reads were obtained on an Illumina HiSeq 4000. iRepertoire HTBI primers and Arm-PCR amplification of CDR3 regions were used to construct TCR beta libraries. Using fastp trimming at Q25 and MiXCR clonotype assembly, TCRdb reanalyzed the public sequencing data and kept in-frame beta chains. Each CDR3 protein appears once, grouped with its most common genes and DNA. A total of 440,000 or so distinct CDR3 sequences appear in this sample, about 15% of them only once. The ten largest account for about 10% of the sample. The sample's time point label is to be understood as: newly diagnosed GD, antithyroid drugs for less than 3 months. For both TCR sequencing and RNA sequencing, RNA was extracted from PBMCs using TRIzol.

These data were likewise used in another study, on T cells in Graves' hyperthyroidism and ophthalmopathy.

This specimen consisted of peripheral blood mononuclear cells (PBMCs), obtained at new diagnosis, from a patient treated with antithyroid drugs. The receptors were gathered from a woman aged 30 to 39 with Graves disease. Donor details come from another sample of the same person, matched by shared clones.

This clonotype was detected a few times. The gene calls are TRBV28 and TRBJ2-3; 9 bases are a match to TRBD1. The J segment lost 8 bases and the V segment lost 6 bases, leaving 9 bases of the junction unmatched. The CDR3 contains 14 residues. The germline CDR1 and CDR2 sequences are MDHEN and SYDVKM. The CDR3 here is CASSLGTGFSTQYF. CDR3 nucleotide sequence: TGTGCCAGCAGCCTCGGGACAGGGTTTAGTACGCAGTATTTT.

This clonotype has ten or more counts. The chain joins TRBV4-3 to TRBJ2-1, with 9 bases fitting TRBD2. Germline CDR1 is LGHNA and CDR2 is YSLEER. The V and J ends lost 2 bases and 9 bases, in that order; junction bases with no gene match: 11. The CDR3 loop spans 16 amino acids. CDR3: CASSQRPSGTPTEQFF. The CDR3 DNA follows: TGCGCCAGCAGCCAACGCCCTAGCGGGACCCCCACTGAGCAGTTCTTC.

To note about this clonotype: With a much larger clone just one base away, this may be a read error. The chain has TRBV20-1 and TRBJ2-1, with 11 bases aligning to TRBD2. The CDR3 spans 16 residues. Germline values: CDR1 DFQATT, CDR2 SNEGSKA (reference sequence). The CDR3 coding sequence is TGCAGTGCTAGATTGGTAGGACTAGCGGGCAACAATGAGCAGCTCTTC. Protein: CSARLVGLAGNNEQLF.

This clonotype occurred many times. The V gene is TRBV14, the J gene TRBJ1-1; 7 bases line up with TRBD1. Germline assignment: CDR1 SGHDN and CDR2 FVKESK. This CDR3 contains 12 residues. J was trimmed by 10 bases and V by 4 bases; bases with no gene match: 6. Here the CDR3 reads CASSPGTAAAFF. Written as DNA, the CDR3 is TGTGCCAGCAGCCCTGGGACAGCTGCAGCTTTCTTT.

In regard to this clonotype: This likely came from a read error, as a far larger clone is one base away. This rearrangement joins TRBV7-9 to TRBJ2-7; D assignment may be TRBD1 or TRBD2 (5 bases each). Germline V gene lookup returns CDR1 SEHNR and CDR2 FQNEAQ (reference sequence). The CDR3 spans 13 residues. Trimming cost V 5 bases and J 7 bases, with 15 bases left between them. In DNA, the CDR3 is TGTGCCAGCAGCCTCGGGACCTACAATGAGCAGTACTTC. Protein: CASSLGTYNEQYF.

This clonotype was seen more than once but under ten times. The rearrangement joins TRBV20-1 to TRBJ2-3, with D unclear. The CDR3 sequence is 14 residues long. Germline lookup yields CDR1 DFQATT and CDR2 SNEGSKA (reference sequence). Trimming removed 3 bases at V and 0 bases at J, with 10 bases between. CDR3 sequence: CSASVTTSTDTQYF. The CDR3 coding sequence is TGCAGTGCTAGCGTAACAACTAGCACAGATACGCAGTATTTT.

This clonotype came up many times. This chain links TRBV15 with TRBJ2-2, with TRBD2 matching over 9 bases. The CDR3 is made up of 18 amino acids. The germline CDR1 and CDR2 sequences are LNHNV and YYDKDF (reference sequence). The V gene end was trimmed by 1 base and the J gene end by 5 bases; junction bases not matched to a gene: 11. DNA for the CDR3: TGTGCCACCAGCAGAGGGGTGTTAGCGGGAGCTGGTACCGGGGAGCTGTTTTTT. This translates into CATSRGVLAGAGTGELFF.

In this sample, this clonotype turned up many times. The V and J genes are TRBV7-8 and TRBJ2-7, with D perhaps TRBD2 (7 bases). CDR1 and CDR2 (germline): SGHVS, FQNEAQ. Trimming removed 4 bases from V and 0 bases from J, with 19 bases in between. The CDR3 sequence is 17 residues long. CDR3: CASSYPGGSGYSYEQYF. CDR3 DNA: TGTGCCAGCAGCTACCCGGGGGGCTCAGGGTACTCCTACGAGCAGTACTTC.

Details on this clonotype: Sequence at one end of the junction differs from germline and may be a read error. This chain joins TRBV3-1 and TRBJ2-5, with 7 bases lining up with TRBD2. This CDR3 is 14 amino acids long. CDR1 is LGHDT and CDR2 is YNNKEL in the germline V gene (reference sequence). CDR3 nucleotides: TGTGCCAGCAGCCAAGCTAGCGGCCAAGAGACCCGGTACTTC. This translates into CASSQASGQETRYF.

This clonotype was counted a few times. The chain couples TRBV4-1 to TRBJ2-1, with a tentative D call TRBD2 (5 bases). The CDR3 contains 15 residues. Germline V lookup: CDR1 MGHRA, CDR2 YSYEKL. The germline V and J ends were trimmed by 0 bases and 4 bases, with 10 bases remaining between them. CDR3 residues: CASSQDHDYYNEQFF. The CDR3 DNA reads as TGCGCCAGCAGCCAAGATCATGACTATTACAATGAGCAGTTCTTC.

This clonotype has a handful of counts. This sequence joins TRBV7-9 and TRBJ2-7, with D possibly TRBD2 on 5 matching bases. V was cut by 5 bases and J by 7 bases, with 18 bases left in between. This CDR3 spans 14 amino acids. In germline, CDR1 is SEHNR, CDR2 FQNEAQ (reference sequence). The CDR3 bases are TGTGCCAGCAGCCCCCAGCGGAAAGAGCTTGAGCAGTACTTC. Protein product: CASSPQRKELEQYF.

As for this clonotype: The CDR3 end shows no conserved phenylalanine or tryptophan, and so a read error is likely. The V gene is TRBV25-1, the J gene TRBJ1-1; no reliable D call. The germline V gene encodes CDR1 MGHDK and CDR2 SYGVNS. CDR3 size: 14 residues. With 2 bases removed from V and 5 bases from J, the gap between germline ends came to 12 bases. Here the CDR3 DNA reads TGTGCCAGCAGTGAAGCCACCCAGTATACTGAAGCTTTCTCT. Translation: CASSEATQYTEAFS.

This chain joins TRBV12-3 or TRBV12-4 and TRBJ1-2; D ambiguous. The V gene lost 6 bases and the J gene lost 7 bases, with 9 bases spanning the gap. The CDR3 totals 11 residues. The CDR3 region is CASRRVGGYTF. For the CDR3, the DNA is TGTGCCAGCAGGAGAGTTGGTGGCTACACCTTC.

This clonotype was observed many times. The chain links TRBV27 to TRBJ2-3; no clear D gene. Per germline, CDR1 MNHEY and CDR2 SMNVEV (reference sequence). CDR3 length: 15 amino acids. Deletions cut 2 bases from V and 4 bases from J, with 13 bases between. CDR3 in amino acids: CASSLSQKIPDTQYF. The CDR3 region has the DNA TGTGCCAGCAGTTTAAGTCAGAAGATCCCAGATACGCAGTATTTT.

This clonotype was recorded at least ten times. The V and J genes are TRBV5-6 and TRBJ1-2; D remains unclear. CDR1 SGHDT and CDR2 YYEEEE come from the germline V gene. Trimming removed 4 bases from V and 5 bases from J, with 18 bases in between. There are 15 residues in the CDR3. The CDR3 loop reads CASSPIDPYRYGYTF. The CDR3 bases are TGTGCCAGCAGCCCCATCGACCCTTATCGGTATGGCTACACCTTC.

This clonotype was counted many times. The J gene is TRBJ1-2, the V gene TRBV13; maybe TRBD1 (5 bases). The V end was cut by 3 bases, the J end by 8 bases, with 19 bases between. The germline gives CDR1 PRHDT, CDR2 FYEKMQ (reference sequence). The CDR3 is made up of 15 amino acids. CDR3 DNA sequence: TGTGCCAGCAGCTTTACAGAAAGGGGAGATGGAGGCTACACCTTC. The encoded protein is CASSFTERGDGGYTF.

This clonotype was observed a handful of times. The J gene is TRBJ2-3, the V gene TRBV19; 10 nucleotides line up with TRBD2. V lost 6 bases and J lost 3; bases outside the gene matches: 3. The germline V gene has CDR1 LNHDA and CDR2 SQIVND (reference sequence). The CDR3 is made up of 14 amino acids. Here the CDR3 DNA reads TGTGCCAGTAGAGCTAGCGGGAGAACAGATACGCAGTATTTT. Translated: CASRASGRTDTQYF.

A remark on this clonotype: Possible read error: a much larger clone is one base away. The chain couples TRBV6-2 or TRBV6-3 to TRBJ2-7; no firm D call. The CDR3 runs to 13 residues. From germline, CDR1 is MNHEY and CDR2 SVGEGT. CDR3 sequence reads: CASRPSSSYEQCF. In DNA form, the CDR3 reads TGTGCCAGCAGGCCAAGTAGCTCCTACGAGCAGTGCTTC.

This clonotype was seen at least ten times. The J gene is TRBJ1-1, the V gene TRBV28, with 7 positions matching TRBD1. Germline V gene data show CDR1 as MDHEN and CDR2 as SYDVKM. The CDR3 runs 18 residues. V was clipped by 10 bases and J by 0 bases; unmatched bases: 20. CDR3 nucleotide sequence: TGTGCCACCTTGTCCAGCGTCCCGGGACAGATCTTGAACACTGAAGCTTTCTTT. The encoded protein is CATLSSVPGQILNTEAFF.

This clonotype was counted many times. The V call is TRBV28, the J call TRBJ2-7; D is undetermined. This CDR3 has 16 residues. CDR1 and CDR2 from the germline V gene are MDHEN and SYDVKM. Trimming stripped 5 bases from V and 4 bases from J, with 21 bases between. The CDR3 region has the DNA TGTGCCAGCAGTGACCACTTCTCCCTCCGGGCTTACGAGCAGTACTTC. Protein sequence: CASSDHFSLRAYEQYF.

In its sample, this clonotype was seen many times. The chain carries TRBV28 and TRBJ2-3; D is unclear. Between the trimmed V and J ends, which lost 5 bases and 4 bases, there was a span of 7 bases. The germline V gene encodes CDR1 MDHEN and CDR2 SYDVKM. This CDR3 is 12 amino acids long. This CDR3 reads CASSALADTQYF. CDR3 DNA: TGTGCCAGCAGTGCCTTGGCAGATACGCAGTATTTT.

This chain links TRBV20-1 with TRBJ2-1; TRBD2 agrees at 8 bases. J gave up 3 bases and V 3 bases, and 7 bases lay outside the gene matches. The length of the CDR3 is 15 residues. The germline gives CDR1 DFQATT, CDR2 SNEGSKA (reference sequence). CDR3 coding DNA: TGCAGTGCTAGGTCAAGCGGGAGAGTCTACAATGAGCAGTTCTTC. Encoded protein: CSARSSGRVYNEQFF.

This clonotype was counted at least ten times. The chain combines TRBV27 with TRBJ2-1, with 9 positions matching TRBD2. Germline V gene sequence: CDR1 MNHEY, CDR2 SMNVEV (reference sequence). J was trimmed by 2 bases and V by 3 bases; bases with no gene match: 8. CDR3 length: 17 residues. CDR3 protein: CASSFLAAGGPYNEQFF. The DNA for the CDR3 is TGTGCCAGCAGTTTCCTCGCTGCGGGGGGGCCCTACAATGAGCAGTTCTTC.

This clonotype was seen only a few times. The chain couples TRBV19 to TRBJ2-6; D unclear. Germline assignment: CDR1 LNHDA and CDR2 SQIVND (reference sequence). CDR3 length equals 15 residues. Between the trimmed V and J ends, which lost 3 bases and 0 bases, there was a span of 6 bases. The CDR3 nucleotides read TGTGCCAGTAGTATTCTAAACTCTGGGGCCAACGTCCTGACTTTC. Translation gives CASSILNSGANVLTF.

The chain uses TRBV7-9 and TRBJ1-2; D is ambiguous. This CDR3 comprises 16 residues. The germline V gene has CDR1 SEHNR and CDR2 FQNEAQ (reference sequence). V was trimmed by 9 bases and J by 1 base, leaving 21 bases between them. This CDR3 reads CASTHLESFYNYGYTF. The CDR3 coding sequence is TGTGCCAGTACCCACCTAGAGTCCTTTTATAACTATGGCTACACCTTC. The variable domain in full, with the rest retrieved from reference TRBV7-9 and TRBJ1-2, is DTGVSQNPRHKITKRGQNVTFRCDPISEHNRLYWYRQTLGQGPEFLTYFQNEAQLEKSRLLSDRFSAERPKGSFSTLEIQRTEQGDSAMYLCASTHLESFYNYGYTFGSGTRLTVV.